Here is one T cell receptor (beta chain) with its context. Its specificity is unknown. CDR1 is LNHNV and CDR2 is YYDKDF in the germline V gene (reference sequence). This CDR3 is 15 amino acids long. The V end was cut by 0 bases, the J end by 7 bases, with 12 bases between. MiXCR, applied by TCRdb to the RT-PCR reads, yields one record per CDR3 protein. The data show 750,000 to 850,000 distinct CDR3 sequences, with around 20% seen just once and around 9.9% held by the top ten. This specimen comes from a study of response to subunit inactivated influenza vaccine. Study results and caveats: Researchers suggested that each seasonal influenza vaccination recruits few new T cells.

Material: PBMCs from blood, obtained 5 to 6 days after vaccination. The TCR sequence derives from a man in his forties or fifties who received an inactivated influenza vaccine. The chain uses TRBV15 and TRBJ1-4, with unresolved D. DNA of the CDR3: TGTGCCACCAGCAGAGATGTAGGGTTTCGTGAAAAACTGTTTTTT. Encoded protein: CATSRDVGFREKLFF. The whole variable domain, filled in from reference TRBV15 and TRBJ1-4, reads DAMVIQNPRYQVTQFGKPVTLSCSQTLNHNVMYWYQQKSSQAPKLLFHYYDKDFNNEADTPDNFQSRRPNTSFCFLDIRSPGLGDTAMYLCATSRDVGFREKLFFGSGTQLSVL.